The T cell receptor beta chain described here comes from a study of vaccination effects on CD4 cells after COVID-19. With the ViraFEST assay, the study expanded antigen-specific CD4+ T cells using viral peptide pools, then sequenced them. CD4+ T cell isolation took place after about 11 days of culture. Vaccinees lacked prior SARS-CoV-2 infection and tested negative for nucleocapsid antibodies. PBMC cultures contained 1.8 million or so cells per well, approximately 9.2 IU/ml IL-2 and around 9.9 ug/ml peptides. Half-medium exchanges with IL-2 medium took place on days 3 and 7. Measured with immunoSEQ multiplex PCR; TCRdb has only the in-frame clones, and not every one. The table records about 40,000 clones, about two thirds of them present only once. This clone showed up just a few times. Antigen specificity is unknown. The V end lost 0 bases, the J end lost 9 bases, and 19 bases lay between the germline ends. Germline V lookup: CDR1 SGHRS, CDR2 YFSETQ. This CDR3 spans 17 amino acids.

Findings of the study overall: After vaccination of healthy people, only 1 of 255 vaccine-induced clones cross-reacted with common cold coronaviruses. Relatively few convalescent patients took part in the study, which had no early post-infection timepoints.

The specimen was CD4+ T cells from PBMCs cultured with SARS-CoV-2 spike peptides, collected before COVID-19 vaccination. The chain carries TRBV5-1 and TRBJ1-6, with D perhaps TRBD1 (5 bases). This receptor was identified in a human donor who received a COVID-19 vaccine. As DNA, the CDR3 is TGCGCCAGCAGCTTGGTGGCTCCGGGGACCTCGGCTTCACCCCTCCACTTT. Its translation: CASSLVAPGTSASPLHF.